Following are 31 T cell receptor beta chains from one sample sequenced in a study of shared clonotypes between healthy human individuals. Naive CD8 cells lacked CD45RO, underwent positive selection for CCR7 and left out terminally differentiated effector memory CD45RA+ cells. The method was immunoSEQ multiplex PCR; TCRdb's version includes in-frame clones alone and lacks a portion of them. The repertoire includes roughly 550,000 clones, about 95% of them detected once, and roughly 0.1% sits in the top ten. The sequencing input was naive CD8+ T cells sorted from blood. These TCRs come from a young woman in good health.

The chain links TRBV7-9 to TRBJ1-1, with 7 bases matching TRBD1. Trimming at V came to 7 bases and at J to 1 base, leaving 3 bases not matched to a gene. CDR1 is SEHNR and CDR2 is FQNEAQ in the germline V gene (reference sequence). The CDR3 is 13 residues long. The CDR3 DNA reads TGTGCCAGCAAACGGACAGGGAACACTGAAGCTTTCTTT. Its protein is CASKRTGNTEAFF.

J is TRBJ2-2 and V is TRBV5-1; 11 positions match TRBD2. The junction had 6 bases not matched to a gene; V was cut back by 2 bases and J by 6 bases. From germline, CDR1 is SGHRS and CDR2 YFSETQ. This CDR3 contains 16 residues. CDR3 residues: CASSFTSGRDAGELFF. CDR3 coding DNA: TGCGCCAGCAGCTTTACTAGCGGGAGAGATGCCGGGGAGCTGTTTTTT. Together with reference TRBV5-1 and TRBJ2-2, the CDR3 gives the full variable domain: KAGVTQTPRYLIKTRGQQVTLSCSPISGHRSVSWYQQTPGQGLQFLFEYFSETQRNKGNFPGRFSGRQFSNSRSEMNVSTLELGDSALYLCASSFTSGRDAGELFFGEGSRLTVL.

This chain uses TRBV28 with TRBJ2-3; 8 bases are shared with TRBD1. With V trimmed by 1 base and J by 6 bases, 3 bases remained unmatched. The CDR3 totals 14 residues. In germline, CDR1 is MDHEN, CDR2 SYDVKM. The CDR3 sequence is CASSLSGGRDTQYF. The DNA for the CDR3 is TGTGCCAGCAGTTTATCAGGGGGCCGGGATACGCAGTATTTT.

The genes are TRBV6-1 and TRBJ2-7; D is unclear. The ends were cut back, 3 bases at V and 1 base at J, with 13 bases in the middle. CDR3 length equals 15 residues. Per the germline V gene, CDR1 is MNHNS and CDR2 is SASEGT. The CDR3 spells CASSDRVLPSYEQYF. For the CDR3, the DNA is TGTGCCAGCAGTGATCGGGTACTCCCATCCTACGAGCAGTACTTC.

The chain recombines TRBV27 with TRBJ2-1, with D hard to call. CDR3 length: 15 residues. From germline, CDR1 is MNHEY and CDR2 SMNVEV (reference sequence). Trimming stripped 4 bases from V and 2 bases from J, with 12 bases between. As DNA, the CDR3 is TGTGCCAGCAGTTCTCGAGACTGGCCCTACAATGAGCAGTTCTTC. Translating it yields CASSSRDWPYNEQFF.

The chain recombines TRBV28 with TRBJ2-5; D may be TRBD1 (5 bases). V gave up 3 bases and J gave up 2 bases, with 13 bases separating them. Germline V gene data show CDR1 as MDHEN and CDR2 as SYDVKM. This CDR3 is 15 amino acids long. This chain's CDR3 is CASSLGVGQQETQYF. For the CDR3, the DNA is TGTGCCAGCAGTTTGGGTGTGGGGCAGCAAGAGACCCAGTACTTC.

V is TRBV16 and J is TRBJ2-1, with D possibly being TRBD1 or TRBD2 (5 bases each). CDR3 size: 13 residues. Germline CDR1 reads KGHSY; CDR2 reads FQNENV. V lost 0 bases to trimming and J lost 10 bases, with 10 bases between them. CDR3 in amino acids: CASSQSGASEQFF. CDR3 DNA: TGTGCCAGCAGCCAATCTGGGGCTAGCGAGCAGTTCTTC.

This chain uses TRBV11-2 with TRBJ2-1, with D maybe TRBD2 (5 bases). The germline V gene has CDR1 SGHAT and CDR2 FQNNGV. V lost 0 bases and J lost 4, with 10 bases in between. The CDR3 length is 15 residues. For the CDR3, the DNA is TGTGCCAGCAGCTTAGACCTAGCAGAATACAATGAGCAGTTCTTC. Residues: CASSLDLAEYNEQFF.

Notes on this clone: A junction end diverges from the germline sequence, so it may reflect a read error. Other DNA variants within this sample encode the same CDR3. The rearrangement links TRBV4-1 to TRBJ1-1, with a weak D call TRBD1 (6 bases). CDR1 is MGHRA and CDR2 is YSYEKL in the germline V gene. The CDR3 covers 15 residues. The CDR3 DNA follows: TGCGCCAGCAGCCAAGTTCAAAACGGGGACACCGAAGCTTTCTTT. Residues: CASSQVQNGDTEAFF.

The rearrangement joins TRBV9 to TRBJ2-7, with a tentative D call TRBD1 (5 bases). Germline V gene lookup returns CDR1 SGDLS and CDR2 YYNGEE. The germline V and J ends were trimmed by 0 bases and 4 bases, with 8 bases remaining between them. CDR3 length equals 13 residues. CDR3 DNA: TGTGCCAGCAGCGTAGCTACAGGATACGAGCAGTACTTC. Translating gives CASSVATGYEQYF. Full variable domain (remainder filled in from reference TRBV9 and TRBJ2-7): DSGVTQTPKHLITATGQRVTLRCSPRSGDLSVYWYQQSLDQGLQFLIQYYNGEERAKGNILERFSAQQFPDLHSELNLSSLELGDSALYFCASSVATGYEQYFGPGTRLTVT.

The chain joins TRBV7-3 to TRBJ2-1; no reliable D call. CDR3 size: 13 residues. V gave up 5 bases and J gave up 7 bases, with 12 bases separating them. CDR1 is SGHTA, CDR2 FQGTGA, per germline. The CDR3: CASSTGLWNEQFF. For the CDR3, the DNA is TGTGCCAGCAGCACGGGCCTTTGGAATGAGCAGTTCTTC.

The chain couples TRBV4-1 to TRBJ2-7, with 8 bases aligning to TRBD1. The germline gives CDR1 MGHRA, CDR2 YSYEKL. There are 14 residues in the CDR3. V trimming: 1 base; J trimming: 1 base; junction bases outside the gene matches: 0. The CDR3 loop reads CASSQGQGSYEQYF. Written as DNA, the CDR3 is TGCGCCAGCAGCCAAGGACAGGGGTCCTACGAGCAGTACTTC.

The CDR3 spells CASSLVGSHTGELFF. CDR3 in DNA: TGTGCCAGCAGCTTAGTCGGGAGCCACACCGGGGAGCTGTTTTTT. The chain recombines TRBV7-6 with TRBJ2-2, with D tentatively TRBD2 (6 bases). Germline V gene sequence: CDR1 SGHVS, CDR2 FNYEAQ. Between the trimmed V and J ends, which lost 1 base and 3 bases, there was a span of 9 bases. The CDR3 has 15 amino acids.

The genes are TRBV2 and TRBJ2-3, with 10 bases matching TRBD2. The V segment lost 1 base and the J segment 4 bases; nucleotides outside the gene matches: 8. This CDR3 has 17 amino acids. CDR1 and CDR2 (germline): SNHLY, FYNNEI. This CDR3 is CASSEVLFLAGADTQYF. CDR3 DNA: TGTGCCAGCAGTGAAGTTCTATTCCTAGCGGGAGCAGATACGCAGTATTTT. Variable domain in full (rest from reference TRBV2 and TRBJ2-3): EPEVTQTPSHQVTQMGQEVILRCVPISNHLYFYWYRQILGQKVEFLVSFYNNEISEKSEIFDDQFSVERPDGSNFTLKIRSTKLEDSAMYFCASSEVLFLAGADTQYFGPGTRLTVL.

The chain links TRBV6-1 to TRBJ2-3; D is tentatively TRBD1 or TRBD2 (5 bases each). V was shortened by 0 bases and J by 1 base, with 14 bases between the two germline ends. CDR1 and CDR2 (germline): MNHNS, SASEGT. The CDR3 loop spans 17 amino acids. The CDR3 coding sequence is TGTGCCAGCAGTGAAGCTATCAGGGAGATGGGCACAGATACGCAGTATTTT. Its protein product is CASSEAIREMGTDTQYF.

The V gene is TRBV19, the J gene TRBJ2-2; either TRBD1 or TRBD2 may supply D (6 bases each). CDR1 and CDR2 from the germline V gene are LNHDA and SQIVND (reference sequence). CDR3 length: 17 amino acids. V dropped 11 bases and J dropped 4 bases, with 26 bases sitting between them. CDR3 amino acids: CASSRAPGGWGTGELFF. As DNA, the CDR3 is TGTGCCTCCTCAAGGGCACCCGGGGGCTGGGGCACCGGGGAGCTGTTTTTT. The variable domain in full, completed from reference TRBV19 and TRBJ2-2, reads DGGITQSPKYLFRKEGQNVTLSCEQNLNHDAMYWYRQDPGQGLRLIYYSQIVNDFQKGDIAEGYSVSREKKESFPLTVTSAQKNPTAFYLCASSRAPGGWGTGELFFGEGSRLTVL.

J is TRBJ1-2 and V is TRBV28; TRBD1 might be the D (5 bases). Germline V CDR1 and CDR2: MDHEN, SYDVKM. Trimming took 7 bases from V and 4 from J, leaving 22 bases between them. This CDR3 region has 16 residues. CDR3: CASTPERGASTYGYTF. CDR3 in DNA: TGTGCCAGCACCCCGGAGAGGGGCGCTTCAACCTATGGCTACACCTTC.

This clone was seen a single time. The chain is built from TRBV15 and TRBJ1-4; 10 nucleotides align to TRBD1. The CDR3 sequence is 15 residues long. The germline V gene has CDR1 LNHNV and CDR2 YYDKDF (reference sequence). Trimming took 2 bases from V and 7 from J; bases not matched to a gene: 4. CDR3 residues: CATSRPGQGLEKLFF. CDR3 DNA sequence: TGTGCCACCAGCAGACCGGGACAGGGGCTTGAAAAACTGTTTTTT.

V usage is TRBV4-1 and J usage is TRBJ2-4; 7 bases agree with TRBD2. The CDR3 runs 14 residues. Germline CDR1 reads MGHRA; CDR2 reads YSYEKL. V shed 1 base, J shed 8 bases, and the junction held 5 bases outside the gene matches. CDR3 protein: CASSQAGLGDIQYF. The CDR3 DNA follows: TGCGCCAGCAGCCAAGCCGGACTAGGAGACATTCAGTACTTC.

The CDR3 protein is CASSLLGAEAFF. For the CDR3, the DNA is TGTGCCAGCAGTTTATTAGGGGCTGAAGCTTTCTTT. This rearrangement joins TRBV28 to TRBJ1-1, with D possibly matching TRBD1 (5 bases). This CDR3 region has 12 residues. In germline, CDR1 is MDHEN, CDR2 SYDVKM. Trimming cost V 1 base and J 6 bases, with 6 bases left between them.

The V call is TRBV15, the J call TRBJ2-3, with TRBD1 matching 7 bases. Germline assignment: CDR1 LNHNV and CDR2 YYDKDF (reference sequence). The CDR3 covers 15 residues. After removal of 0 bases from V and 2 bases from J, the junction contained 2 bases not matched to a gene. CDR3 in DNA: TGTGCCACCAGCAGAGAGGGGACAGTCACAGATACGCAGTATTTT. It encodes CATSREGTVTDTQYF. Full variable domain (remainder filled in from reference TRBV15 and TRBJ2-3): DAMVIQNPRYQVTQFGKPVTLSCSQTLNHNVMYWYQQKSSQAPKLLFHYYDKDFNNEADTPDNFQSRRPNTSFCFLDIRSPGLGDTAMYLCATSREGTVTDTQYFGPGTRLTVL.

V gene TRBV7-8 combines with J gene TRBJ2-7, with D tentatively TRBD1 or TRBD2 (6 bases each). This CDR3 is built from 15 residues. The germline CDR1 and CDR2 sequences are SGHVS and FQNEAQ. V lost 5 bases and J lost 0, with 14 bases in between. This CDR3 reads CASSGEGGYSYEQYF. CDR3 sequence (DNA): TGTGCCAGCAGCGGAGAGGGGGGATACTCCTACGAGCAGTACTTC.

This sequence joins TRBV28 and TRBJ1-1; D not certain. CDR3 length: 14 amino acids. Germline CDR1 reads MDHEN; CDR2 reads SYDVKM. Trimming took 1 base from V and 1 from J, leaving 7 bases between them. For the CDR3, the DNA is TGTGCCAGCAGTTTATTCGGCTCGAACACTGAAGCTTTCTTT. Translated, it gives CASSLFGSNTEAFF.

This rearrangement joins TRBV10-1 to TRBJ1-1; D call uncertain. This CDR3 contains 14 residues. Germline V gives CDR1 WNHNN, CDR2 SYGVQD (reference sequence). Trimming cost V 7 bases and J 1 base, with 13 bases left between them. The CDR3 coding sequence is TGCGCCAGCACGGCCGGGGATGAGAACACTGAAGCTTTCTTT. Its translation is CASTAGDENTEAFF.

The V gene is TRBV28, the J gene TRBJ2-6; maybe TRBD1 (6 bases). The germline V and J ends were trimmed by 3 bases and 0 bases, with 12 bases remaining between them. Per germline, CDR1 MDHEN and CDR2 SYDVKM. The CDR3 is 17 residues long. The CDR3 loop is CASSFGGRGSGANVLTF. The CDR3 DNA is TGTGCCAGCAGTTTCGGTGGCAGGGGCTCTGGGGCCAACGTCCTGACTTTC.

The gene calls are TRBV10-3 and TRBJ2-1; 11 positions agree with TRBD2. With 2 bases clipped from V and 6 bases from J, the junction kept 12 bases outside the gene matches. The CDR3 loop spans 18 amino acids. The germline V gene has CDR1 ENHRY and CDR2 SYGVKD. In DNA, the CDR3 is TGTGCCATCAGTGAGACCGACAGTACTAGCGGGAGCATCAATGAGCAGTTCTTC. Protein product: CAISETDSTSGSINEQFF.

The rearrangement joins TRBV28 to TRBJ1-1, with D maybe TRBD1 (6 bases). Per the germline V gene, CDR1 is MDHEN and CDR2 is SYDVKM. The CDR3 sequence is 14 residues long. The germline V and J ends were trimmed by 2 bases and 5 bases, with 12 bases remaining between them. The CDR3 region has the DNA TGTGCCAGCAGTTTAAGTCAGGGGTTGACTGAAGCTTTCTTT. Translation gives CASSLSQGLTEAFF.

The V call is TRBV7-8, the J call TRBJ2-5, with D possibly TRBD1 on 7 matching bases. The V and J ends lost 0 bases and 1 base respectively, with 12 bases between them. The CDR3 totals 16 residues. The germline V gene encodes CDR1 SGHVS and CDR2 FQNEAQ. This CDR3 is CASSLAGGTAQETQYF. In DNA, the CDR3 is TGTGCCAGCAGCTTAGCAGGGGGGACAGCCCAAGAGACCCAGTACTTC.

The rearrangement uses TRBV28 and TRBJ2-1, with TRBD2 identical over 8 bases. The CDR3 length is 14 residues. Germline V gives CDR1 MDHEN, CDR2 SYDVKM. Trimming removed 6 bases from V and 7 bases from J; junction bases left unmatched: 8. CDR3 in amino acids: CASRAGVLGNEQFF. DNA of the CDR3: TGTGCCAGCAGAGCGGGAGTATTAGGTAATGAGCAGTTCTTC.

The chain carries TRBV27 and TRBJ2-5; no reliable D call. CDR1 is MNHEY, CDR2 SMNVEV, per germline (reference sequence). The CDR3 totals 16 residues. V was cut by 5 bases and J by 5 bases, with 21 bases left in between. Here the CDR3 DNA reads TGTGCCAGCAGTGCCGGCCCCGGCAGCATTGGGGAGACCCAGTACTTC. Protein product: CASSAGPGSIGETQYF.

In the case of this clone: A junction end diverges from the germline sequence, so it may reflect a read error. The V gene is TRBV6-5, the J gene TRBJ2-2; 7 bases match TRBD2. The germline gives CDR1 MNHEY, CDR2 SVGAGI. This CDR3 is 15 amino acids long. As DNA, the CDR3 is TGTGCCAGCAGATACTCGGGGGGAGACACCGGGGAGCTGTTTTTT. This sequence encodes CASRYSGGDTGELFF.